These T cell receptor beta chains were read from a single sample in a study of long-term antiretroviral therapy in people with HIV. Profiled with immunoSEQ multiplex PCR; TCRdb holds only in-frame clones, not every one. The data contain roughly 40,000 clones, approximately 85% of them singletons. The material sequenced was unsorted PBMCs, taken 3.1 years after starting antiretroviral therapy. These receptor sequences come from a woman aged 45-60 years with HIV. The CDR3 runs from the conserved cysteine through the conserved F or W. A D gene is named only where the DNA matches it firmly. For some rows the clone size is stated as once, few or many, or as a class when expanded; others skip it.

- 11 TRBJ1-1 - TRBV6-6 CASSMDTEAFF TGTGCCAGCAGTATGGATACTGAAGCTTTCTTT
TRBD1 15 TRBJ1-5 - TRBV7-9 CASSFGTGIGQPQHF TGTGCCAGCAGCTTTGGGACAGGGATCGGGCAGCCCCAGCATTTT
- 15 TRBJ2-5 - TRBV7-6 CASSLRFGEMETQYF TGTGCCAGCAGCTTAAGGTTTGGAGAAATGGAGACCCAGTACTTC
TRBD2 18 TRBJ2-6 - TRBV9 CASSTERGGFSGANVLTF TGTGCCAGCAGCACCGAGCGGGGTGGATTCTCTGGGGCCAACGTCCTGACTTTC
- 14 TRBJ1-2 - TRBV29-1 CSVEVAGRGYGYTF TGCAGCGTTGAAGTGGCAGGGAGGGGCTATGGCTACACCTTC
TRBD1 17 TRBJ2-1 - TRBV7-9 CASSSLRGTGDIHEQFF TGTGCCAGCAGCTCGCTGAGAGGGACAGGGGATATCCATGAGCAGTTCTTC
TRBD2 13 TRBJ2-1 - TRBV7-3 CASSRTSRSEQFF TGTGCCAGCAGCAGGACTAGCCGGTCCGAGCAGTTCTTC
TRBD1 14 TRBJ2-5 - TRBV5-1 CASSLGTGQETQYF TGCGCCAGCAGCTTGGGGACAGGGCAAGAGACCCAGTACTTC
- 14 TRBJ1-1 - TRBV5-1 CASSLEQMNTEAFF TGCGCCAGCAGCTTGGAACAGATGAACACTGAAGCTTTCTTT
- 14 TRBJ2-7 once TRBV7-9 CASSPHGTEYEQYF TGTGCCAGCAGCCCCCACGGGACCGAATACGAGCAGTACTTC
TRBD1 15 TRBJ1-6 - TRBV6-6 CASSGWDRKNSPLHF TGTGCCAGCAGTGGGTGGGACAGAAAAAATTCACCCCTCCACTTT
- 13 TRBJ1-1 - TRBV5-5 CASSWGGDTEAFF TGTGCCAGCAGCTGGGGGGGGGACACTGAAGCTTTCTTT
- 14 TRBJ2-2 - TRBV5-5 CASSSSGNTGELFF TGTGCCAGCAGCTCCTCAGGGAACACCGGGGAGCTGTTTTTT
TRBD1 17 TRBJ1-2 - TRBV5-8 CASSLFGQGGFNYGYTF TGTGCCAGCAGCTTGTTTGGACAGGGGGGCTTTAACTATGGCTACACCTTC
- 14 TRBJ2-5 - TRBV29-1 CSVAPPPHPETQYF TGCAGCGTTGCCCCTCCCCCCCACCCAGAGACCCAGTACTTC
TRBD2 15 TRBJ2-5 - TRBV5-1 CASFLGAGGPETQYF TGCGCCAGCTTCCTAGGAGCGGGGGGGCCAGAGACCCAGTACTTC
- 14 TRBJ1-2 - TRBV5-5 CASRPDRANYGYTF TGTGCCAGCAGACCGGACAGAGCTAACTATGGCTACACCTTC
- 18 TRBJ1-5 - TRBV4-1 CASSQASDGGRGYQPQHF TGCGCCAGCAGCCAAGCCTCGGACGGGGGAAGGGGGTATCAGCCCCAGCATTTT
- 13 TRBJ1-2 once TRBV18 CASSPPGNYGYTF TGTGCCAGCTCACCACCCGGAAACTATGGCTACACCTTC
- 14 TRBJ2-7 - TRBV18 CASSPGTSAYEQYF TGTGCCAGCTCACCAGGGACATCCGCCTACGAGCAGTACTTC
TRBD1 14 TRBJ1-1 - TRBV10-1 CASSLGQENTEAFF TGCGCCAGCAGTCTGGGACAGGAGAACACTGAAGCTTTCTTT